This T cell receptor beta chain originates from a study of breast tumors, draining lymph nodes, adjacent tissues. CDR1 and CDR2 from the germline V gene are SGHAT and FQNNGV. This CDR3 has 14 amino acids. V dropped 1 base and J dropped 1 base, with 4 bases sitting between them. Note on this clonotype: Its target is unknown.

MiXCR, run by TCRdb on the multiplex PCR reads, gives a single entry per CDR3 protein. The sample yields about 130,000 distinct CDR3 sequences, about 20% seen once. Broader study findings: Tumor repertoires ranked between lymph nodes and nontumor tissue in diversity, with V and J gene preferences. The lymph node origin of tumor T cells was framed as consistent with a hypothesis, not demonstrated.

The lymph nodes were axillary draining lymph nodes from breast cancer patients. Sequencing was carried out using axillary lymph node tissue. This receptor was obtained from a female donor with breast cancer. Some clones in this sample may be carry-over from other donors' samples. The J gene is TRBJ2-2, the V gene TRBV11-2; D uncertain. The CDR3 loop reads CASSLAQNTGELFF. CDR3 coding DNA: TGTGCCAGCAGCTTAGCACAGAACACCGGGGAGCTGTTTTTT.